This T cell receptor (beta chain) was identified during a study of read filtering for tumor transcriptome and immune sequencing. At the level of the study: TCR-mapped reads were about 4.05 to 10.27 million with IR-seq versus about 75 to 1,400 with RNA-seq.

Every patient had bone marrow sampled while the disease was active. This clonotype was seen ten or more times. The antigen is not known. From around 0.4 ug of RNA, a library with molecular barcoded alpha/delta and beta/gamma adaptors was made. TCRdb recomputed calls from the reads with MiXCR, one row per CDR3 protein. The sample contains 60,000 to 75,000 distinct CDR3 sequences, approximately 18% of which appear only once. Study observations and caveats: Sorted CD138-negative bone marrow cells were not purified T cells.

CDR1 is SQVTM and CDR2 is ANQGSEA in the germline V gene. This CDR3 is built from 13 residues. V lost 4 bases to trimming and J lost 3 bases; unmatched junction nucleotides: 3. V is TRBV29-1 and J is TRBJ1-1, with 9 bases lining up with TRBD1. Input material: a population of CD138-negative cells sorted from bone marrow. The TCR was taken from a donor aged 40 or over with multiple myeloma. CDR3: CSVAWDRDTEAFF. In DNA form, the CDR3 reads TGCAGCGTTGCCTGGGACAGGGACACTGAAGCTTTCTTT.